This TCR beta chain was obtained from a study of blood T cell repertoires in COVID-19. Overall study: Samples of COVID-19 (acute and convalescent) were obtained from the United States, Italy and Spain. In each case, the material was cDNA or gDNA derived from T cells, B-cell-depleted T cells, or PBMCs.

Enrolled during active infection, Seattle patients were then followed longitudinally. In the original workflow: For nucleated cells, counts were estimated from reference gene primer amplification. Sequencing was performed with immunoSEQ multiplex PCR; in TCRdb, only in-frame clones are kept and a portion is missing. For V, J and clone size, that table is used; D and trimming come from the DNA. The sample records about 310,000 clones, roughly 90% being singletons. The trim removed 9 bases at V and 6 bases at J, leaving 6 bases unmatched. Germline CDR1 is KGHDR and CDR2 is SFDVKD. The CDR3 length is 14 residues.

The sample was peripheral blood. This receptor was identified in a woman in her 30s with COVID-19, enrolled during active disease. This rearrangement joins TRBV24-1 to TRBJ2-2; TRBD2 matches at 10 bases. CDR3 bases: TGTGCCACCTCTAGCGGGAGTATCTCCGGGGAGCTGTTTTTT. Translating gives CATSSGSISGELFF.